These 2 T cell receptor beta chains were all obtained from the same sample, sequenced in a study of T cell clones after liver transplantation. The data were produced by immunoSEQ multiplex PCR, yet TCRdb's version contains in-frame clones alone and is incomplete. The data hold roughly 19,000 clones, with about 83% observed a single time. This specimen consisted of CD8+ T cells from blood, obtained about 56 months after liver transplant. These TCRs come from a human patient who received a liver transplant. Some T cells may have come from the graft donor.

This chain uses TRBV28 with TRBJ2-7, with TRBD1 matching 10 bases. This CDR3 is built from 15 residues. From germline, CDR1 is MDHEN and CDR2 SYDVKM. Trimming cost V 4 bases and J 4 bases; bases outside gene matches: 7. CDR3 nucleotide sequence: TGTGCCAGCAGTTGGTTAGGGACAGGGGTATACGAGCAGTACTTC. Amino acids: CASSWLGTGVYEQYF.

V is TRBV27 and J is TRBJ2-7, with TRBD2 as a possible D gene (5 bases). Germline assignment: CDR1 MNHEY and CDR2 SMNVEV (reference sequence). The CDR3 length is 15 residues. With 3 bases removed from V and 2 bases from J, the gap between germline ends came to 14 bases. The CDR3, as DNA: TGTGCCAGCAGTTTTCTCGGTGAGGGTACCTACGAGCAGTACTTC. As protein: CASSFLGEGTYEQYF.